This TCR beta chain was obtained from a study of control samples from healthy donors and cancer patients. Produced via immunoSEQ multiplex PCR; TCRdb's table is partial and in-frame only. The data show 150,000 to 180,000 clones, 90% to 95% seen once. CDR1 and CDR2 from the germline V gene are SGHRS and YFSETQ. Trimming cost V 0 bases and J 0 bases, with 9 bases left between them. The CDR3 is 15 residues long. This clonotype was obtained from a man in his forties in good health. The rearrangement uses TRBV5-1 and TRBJ1-1, with D unclear. Sequencing input: blood. Here the CDR3 reads CASSLVGAMNTEAFF. In nucleotides, the CDR3 is TGCGCCAGCAGCTTGGTTGGAGCTATGAACACTGAAGCTTTCTTT.